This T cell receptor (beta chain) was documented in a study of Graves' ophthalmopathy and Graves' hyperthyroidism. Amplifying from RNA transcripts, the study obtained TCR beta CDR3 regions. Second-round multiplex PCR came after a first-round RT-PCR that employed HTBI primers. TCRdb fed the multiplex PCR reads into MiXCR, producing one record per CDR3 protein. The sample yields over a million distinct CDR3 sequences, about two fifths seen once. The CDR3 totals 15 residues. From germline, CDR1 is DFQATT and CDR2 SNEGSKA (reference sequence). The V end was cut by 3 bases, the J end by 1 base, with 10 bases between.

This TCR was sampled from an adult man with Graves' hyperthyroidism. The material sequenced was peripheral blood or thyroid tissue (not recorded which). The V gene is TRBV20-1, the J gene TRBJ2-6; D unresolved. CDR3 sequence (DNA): TGCAGTGCTAGTAGTCGACAATCTGGGGCCAACGTCCTGACTTTC. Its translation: CSASSRQSGANVLTF.